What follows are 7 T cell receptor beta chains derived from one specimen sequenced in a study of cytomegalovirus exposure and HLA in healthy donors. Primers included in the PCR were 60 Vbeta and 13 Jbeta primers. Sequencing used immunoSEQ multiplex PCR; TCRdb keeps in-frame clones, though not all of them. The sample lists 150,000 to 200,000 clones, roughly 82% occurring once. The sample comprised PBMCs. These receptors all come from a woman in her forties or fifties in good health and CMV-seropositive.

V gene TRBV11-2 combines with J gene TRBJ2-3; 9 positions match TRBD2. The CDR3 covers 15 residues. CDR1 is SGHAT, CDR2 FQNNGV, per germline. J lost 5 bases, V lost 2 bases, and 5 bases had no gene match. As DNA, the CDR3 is TGTGCCAGCAGCTTACTAGCGGGGAATGGAGATACGCAGTATTTT. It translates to CASSLLAGNGDTQYF.

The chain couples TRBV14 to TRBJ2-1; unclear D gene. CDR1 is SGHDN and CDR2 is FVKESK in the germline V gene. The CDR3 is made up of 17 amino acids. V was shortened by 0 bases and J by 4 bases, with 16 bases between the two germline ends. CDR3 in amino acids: CASSQDGFHTLYNEQFF. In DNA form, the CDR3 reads TGTGCCAGCAGCCAAGATGGGTTTCATACACTATACAATGAGCAGTTCTTC. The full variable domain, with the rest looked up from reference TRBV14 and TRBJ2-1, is EAGVTQFPSHSVIEKGQTVTLRCDPISGHDNLYWYRRVMGKEIKFLLHFVKESKQDESGMPNNRFLAERTGGTYSTLKVQPAELEDSGVYFCASSQDGFHTLYNEQFFGPGTRLTVL.

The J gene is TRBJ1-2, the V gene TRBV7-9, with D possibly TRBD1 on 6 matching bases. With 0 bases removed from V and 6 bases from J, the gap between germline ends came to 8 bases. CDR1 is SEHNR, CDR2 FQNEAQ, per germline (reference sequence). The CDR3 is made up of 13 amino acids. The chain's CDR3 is CASSLAQGNGYTF. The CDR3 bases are TGTGCCAGCAGCTTAGCACAGGGCAATGGCTACACCTTC.

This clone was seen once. The CDR3 nucleotides are TGTGCCAGCAGCCCTCTCCAGAACACAGATACGCAGTATTTT. Its protein is CASSPLQNTDTQYF. The rearrangement joins TRBV7-7 to TRBJ2-3; the D is unclear. V was cut by 5 bases and J by 2 bases, with 11 bases left in between. CDR1 is SSHAT, CDR2 FNYEAQ, per germline (reference sequence). CDR3 length: 14 residues.

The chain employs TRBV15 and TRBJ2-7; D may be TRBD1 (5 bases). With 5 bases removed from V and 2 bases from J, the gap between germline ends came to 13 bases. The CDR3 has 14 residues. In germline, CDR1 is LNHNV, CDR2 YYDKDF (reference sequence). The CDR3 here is CATSLQEFPYEQYF. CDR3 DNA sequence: TGTGCCACCAGCTTACAGGAATTCCCCTACGAGCAGTACTTC.

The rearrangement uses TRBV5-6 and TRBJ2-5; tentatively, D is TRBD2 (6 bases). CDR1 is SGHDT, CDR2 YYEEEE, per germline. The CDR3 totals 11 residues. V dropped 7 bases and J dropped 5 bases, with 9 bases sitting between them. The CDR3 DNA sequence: TGTGCCAGCTTAGGAGGGGAGACCCAGTACTTC. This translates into CASLGGETQYF.

CDR3 protein: CASSFRTGFEAFF. As DNA, the CDR3 is TGTGCCAGCAGTTTCCGGACAGGGTTTGAAGCTTTCTTT. V and J are TRBV27 and TRBJ1-1; 8 positions agree with TRBD1. CDR1 and CDR2 (germline): MNHEY, SMNVEV (reference sequence). V was pared by 3 bases and J by 7 bases, with 4 bases of the junction left unmatched. The CDR3 is 13 amino acids.